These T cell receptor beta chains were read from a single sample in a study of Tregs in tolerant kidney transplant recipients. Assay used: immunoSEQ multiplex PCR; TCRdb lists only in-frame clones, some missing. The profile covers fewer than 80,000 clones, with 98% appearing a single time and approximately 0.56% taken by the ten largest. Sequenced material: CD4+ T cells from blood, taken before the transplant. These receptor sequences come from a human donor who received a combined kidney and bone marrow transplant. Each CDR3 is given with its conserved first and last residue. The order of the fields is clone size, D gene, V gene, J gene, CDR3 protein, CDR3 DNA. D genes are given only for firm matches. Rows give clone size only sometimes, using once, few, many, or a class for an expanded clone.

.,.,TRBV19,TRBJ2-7,CASSPRRYYEQYF,TGTGCCAGTAGTCCTAGGAGGTATTACGAGCAGTACTTC
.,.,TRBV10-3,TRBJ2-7,CATRGAGDEQYF,TGTGCCACCAGAGGGGCAGGGGACGAGCAGTACTTC
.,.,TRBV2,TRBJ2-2,CASKVTLNTGELFF,TGTGCCAGCAAGGTGACTTTGAACACCGGGGAGCTGTTTTTT
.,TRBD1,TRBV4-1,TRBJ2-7,CASSQDQGTGGSYEQYF,TGCGCCAGCAGCCAAGATCAGGGGACAGGGGGCTCCTACGAGCAGTACTTC
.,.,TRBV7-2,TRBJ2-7,CASSLVPRERYEQYF,TGTGCCAGCAGCTTAGTTCCACGGGAGAGATACGAGCAGTACTTC
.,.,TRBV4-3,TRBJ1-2,CASSQEQGKYGYTF,TGCGCCAGCAGCCAAGAGCAGGGAAAGTACGGCTACACCTTC
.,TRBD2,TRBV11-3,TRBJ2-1,CASSLAGLADNEQFF,TGTGCCAGCAGCTTAGCGGGGCTAGCGGACAATGAGCAGTTCTTC
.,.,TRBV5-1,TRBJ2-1,CASSLQGTLYNEQFF,TGCGCCAGCAGCTTGCAGGGTACCCTTTACAATGAGCAGTTCTTC
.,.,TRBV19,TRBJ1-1,CASSNAAGANTEAFF,TGTGCCAGTAGTAACGCCGCAGGGGCAAACACTGAAGCTTTCTTT
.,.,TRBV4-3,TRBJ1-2,CASSQDRGPLGYGYTF,TGCGCCAGCAGCCAAGATAGAGGGCCGCTGGGCTATGGCTACACCTTC
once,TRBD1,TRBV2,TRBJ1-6,CASSVDRRPHNGSPLHF,TGTGCCAGCAGTGTGGACAGGCGTCCCCACAATGGGTCACCCCTCCACTTT
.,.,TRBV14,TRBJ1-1,CASSPGSIWNTEAFF,TGTGCCAGCAGCCCGGGAAGTATCTGGAACACTGAAGCTTTCTTT
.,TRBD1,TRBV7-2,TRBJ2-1,CASSLGQGGYSYNEQFF,TGTGCCAGCAGCTTGGGACAGGGGGGATACTCCTACAATGAGCAGTTCTTC
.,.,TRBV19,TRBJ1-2,CASRYRGANYGYTF,TGTGCCAGTAGATATAGAGGAGCTAACTATGGCTACACCTTC
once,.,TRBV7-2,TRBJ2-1,CASSLSLTAGNEQFF,TGTGCCAGCAGCTTATCTTTGACAGCCGGGAATGAGCAGTTCTTC
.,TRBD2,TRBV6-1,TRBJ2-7,CASSGLAGVAYEQYF,TGTGCCAGCAGTGGACTAGCGGGAGTAGCCTACGAGCAGTACTTC
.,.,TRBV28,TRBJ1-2,CASSFQGTDFGGYTF,TGTGCCAGCAGTTTTCAGGGAACCGACTTCGGTGGCTACACCTTC
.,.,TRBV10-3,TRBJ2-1,CAISGRTDSTPGDEQFF,TGTGCCATCAGTGGTAGGACAGACTCTACACCTGGGGATGAGCAGTTCTTC
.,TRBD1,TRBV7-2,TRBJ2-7,CASSLRGGASYEQYF,TGTGCCAGCAGCTTGAGAGGGGGCGCTTCCTACGAGCAGTACTTC
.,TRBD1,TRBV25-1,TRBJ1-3,CASSVQGGSGNTIYF,TGTGCCAGCAGTGTACAGGGGGGATCTGGAAACACCATATATTTT
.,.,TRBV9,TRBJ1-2,CASSVGRGVYGYTF,TGTGCCAGCAGCGTAGGTCGGGGAGTCTATGGCTACACCTTC
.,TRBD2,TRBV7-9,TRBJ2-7,CASSLGWGASGAYEQYF,TGTGCCAGCAGCTTAGGATGGGGGGCTAGCGGGGCCTACGAGCAGTACTTC
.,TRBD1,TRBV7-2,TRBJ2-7,CASSIRTGNSYEQYF,TGTGCCAGCAGCATACGGACAGGGAACTCCTACGAGCAGTACTTC
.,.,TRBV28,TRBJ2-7,CASSSGYEQYF,TGTGCCAGCAGTTCAGGATACGAGCAGTACTTC
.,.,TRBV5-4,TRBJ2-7,CASSLSTGDSYEQYF,TGTGCCAGCAGCTTGTCGACAGGAGATTCCTACGAGCAGTACTTC
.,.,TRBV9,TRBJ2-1,CASSIEDSRTYNEQFF,TGTGCCAGCAGCATAGAAGACAGCCGGACCTACAATGAGCAGTTCTTC
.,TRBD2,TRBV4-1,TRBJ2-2,CASSLSSGRVGELFF,TGCGCCAGCAGCCTAAGTAGCGGGAGGGTCGGGGAGCTGTTTTTT
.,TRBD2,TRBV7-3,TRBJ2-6,CASSFSSGGSSGANVLTF,TGTGCCAGCAGCTTCTCTAGCGGGGGAAGCTCTGGGGCCAACGTCCTGACTTTC
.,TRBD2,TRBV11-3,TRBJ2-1,CASSLSASGANYNEQFF,TGTGCCAGCAGCTTATCTGCTAGCGGGGCGAACTACAATGAGCAGTTCTTC
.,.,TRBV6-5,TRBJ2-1,CASRIGTVRNNEQFF,TGTGCCAGCAGGATCGGGACTGTACGGAACAATGAGCAGTTCTTC
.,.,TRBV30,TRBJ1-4,CAWSVNRNEKLFF,TGTGCCTGGAGTGTAAACAGAAATGAAAAACTGTTTTTT
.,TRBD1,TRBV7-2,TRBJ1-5,CASSARTGFNQPQHF,TGTGCCAGCAGCGCCCGGACAGGATTCAATCAGCCCCAGCATTTT
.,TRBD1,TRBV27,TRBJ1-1,CASSLYGGQGGYNTEAFF,TGTGCCAGCAGTTTATACGGGGGACAGGGCGGGTATAACACTGAAGCTTTCTTT
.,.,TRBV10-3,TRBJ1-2,CAISESRNINYGYTF,TGTGCCATCAGTGAGTCGAGGAACATTAACTATGGCTACACCTTC
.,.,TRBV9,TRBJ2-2,CASSPRRSNTGELFF,TGTGCCAGCAGCCCACGCCGGAGTAACACCGGGGAGCTGTTTTTT